This T cell receptor beta chain was found in a study of post-analysis software for immune sequencing data. General study findings and limits: There was significantly lower normalized Chao1 diversity in multiple sclerosis patients than in controls. Controls showed lower frequencies than patients for roughly five TRBV segments, and TRBV5-6, TRBV5-1 and TRBV20-1 were among these. Same-batch samples co-clustered strongly by F measure.

TCR beta cDNA libraries included unique molecular identifiers. Researchers reported approximately 480,000 cDNA molecules coming from about 0.98 to 11 million T cells. Via MiXCR, TCRdb re-called the PCR reads, giving one row per CDR3 protein. The table lists hundreds of thousands of distinct CDR3 sequences, approximately 59% of them singletons, with about 11% in the top ten. The germline gives CDR1 DFQATT, CDR2 SNEGSKA (reference sequence). The CDR3 is 14 residues long. The V end was cut by 1 base, the J end by 4 bases, with 13 bases between. This clonotype has only a few counts. Its antigen remains unidentified.

This sequence originates from a girl aged 2 to 10 with multiple sclerosis. This chain uses TRBV20-1 with TRBJ1-2; D not resolved. Sequenced input: blood. The CDR3 DNA follows: TGCAGTGCTAGAGGTATAGCAAACAGCTATGGCTACACCTTC. The encoded protein is CSARGIANSYGYTF.